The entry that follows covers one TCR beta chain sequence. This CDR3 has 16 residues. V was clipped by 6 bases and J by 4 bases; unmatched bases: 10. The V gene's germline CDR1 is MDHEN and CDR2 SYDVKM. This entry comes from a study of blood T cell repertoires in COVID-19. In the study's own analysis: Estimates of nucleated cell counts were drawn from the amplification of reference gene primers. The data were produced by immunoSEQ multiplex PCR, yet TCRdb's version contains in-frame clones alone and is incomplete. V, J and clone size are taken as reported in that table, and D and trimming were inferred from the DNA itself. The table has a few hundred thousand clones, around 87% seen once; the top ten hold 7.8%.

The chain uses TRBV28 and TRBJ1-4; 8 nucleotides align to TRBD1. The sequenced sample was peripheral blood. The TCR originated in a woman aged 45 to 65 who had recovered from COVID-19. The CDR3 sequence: CASSPGTGVNNEKLFF. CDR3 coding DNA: TGTGCCAGCAGCCCGGGGACAGGAGTGAATAATGAAAAACTGTTTTTT.